This TCR beta chain was sequenced for a study of shared clonotypes between healthy human individuals. CDR3 length: 13 residues. CDR1 and CDR2 (germline): GTSNPN, SVGIG (reference sequence). Measured with immunoSEQ multiplex PCR; TCRdb has only the in-frame clones, and not every one. The data show 2 million to 2.5 million clones, under 95% seen once. Material for sequencing was naive CD4+ T cells from PBMCs. Described subset: CD45RA+ positively selected. This clonotype originated in a man between 18 and 35 years old in good health. Some clones in this sample may be carry-over from other donors' samples. The chain employs TRBV30 and TRBJ2-5; TRBD1 aligns across 7 bases. The end of the DNA fits TRBJ2-7 better, so the J call may be wrong. The CDR3, as DNA: TGTGCCTGGAGCGTCGGACAGGCAAACGAGCAGTACTTC. It specifies CAWSVGQANEQYF.